These 21 T cell receptor beta chains were sequenced from one sample in a study of CD8 T cells in Susac syndrome. When the RNA was reverse transcribed, random hexamers were used with an input of about 0.45 to 1 ug. TCRdb reprocessed the immunoSEQ multiplex PCR reads with MiXCR, giving one entry per CDR3 protein. The sample yields over 150,000 distinct CDR3 sequences, 85% to 95% seen once. The sample consisted of CD4+ T cells from PBMCs. These receptors were taken from a human donor with multiple sclerosis.

V and J are TRBV7-2 and TRBJ2-7; 10 bases line up with TRBD2. The CDR3 runs to 15 residues. Per germline, CDR1 SGHTA and CDR2 FQGNSA. V was clipped by 1 base and J by 1 base; unmatched bases: 1. CDR3: CASSLEAGGSYEQYF. DNA for the CDR3: TGTGCCAGCAGCTTAGAAGCGGGAGGGTCCTACGAGCAGTACTTC.

The CDR3 DNA follows: TGCGCCAGCAGCCCCAGACAGGGGGGTTTTGGAAACACTGAAGCTTTCTTT. The encoded protein is CASSPRQGGFGNTEAFF. The V call is TRBV5-1, the J call TRBJ1-1; 9 positions agree with TRBD1. The trim removed 4 bases at V and 2 bases at J, leaving 12 bases unmatched. CDR3 length equals 17 residues. The V gene's germline CDR1 is SGHRS and CDR2 YFSETQ.

V usage is TRBV10-3 and J usage is TRBJ2-1; 14 positions agree with TRBD2. Looked up from germline, CDR1 is ENHRY and CDR2 is SYGVKD. The CDR3 spans 15 residues. V shed 7 bases and J 8 bases; nucleotides not matched to a gene: 7. The CDR3 loop reads CAITPGLAGVDEQFF. In DNA, the CDR3 is TGTGCCATCACCCCGGGACTAGCGGGAGTAGATGAGCAGTTCTTC.

The chain employs TRBV6-1 and TRBJ2-2, with no clear D. Germline assignment: CDR1 MNHNS and CDR2 SASEGT. V lost 2 bases and J lost 5, with 9 bases in between. The CDR3 is 14 residues long. CDR3 nucleotide sequence: TGTGCCAGCAGTGAATTCAGCCTTACCGGGGAGCTGTTTTTT. It specifies CASSEFSLTGELFF.

The V call is TRBV12-3 or TRBV12-4, the J call TRBJ2-7; 8 bases map to TRBD1. The V gene end was trimmed by 3 bases and the J gene end by 5 bases; junction bases not matched to a gene: 3. This CDR3 has 13 residues. The CDR3 loop reads CASSFRGHDEQYF. The CDR3 nucleotides are TGTGCCAGCAGTTTCAGGGGGCACGACGAGCAGTACTTC.

The chain is built from TRBV20-1 and TRBJ1-1, with TRBD1 identical over 7 bases. Per germline, CDR1 DFQATT and CDR2 SNEGSKA (reference sequence). The J segment lost 5 bases and the V segment lost 0 bases, leaving 3 bases of the junction unmatched. The CDR3 spans 13 residues. CDR3 sequence reads: CSARDQGVTEAFF. Written as DNA, the CDR3 is TGCAGTGCTAGAGATCAGGGGGTAACTGAAGCTTTCTTT.

This rearrangement joins TRBV6-2 or TRBV6-3 to TRBJ2-5, with D unclear. This CDR3 comprises 16 residues. Germline V gene sequence: CDR1 MNHEY, CDR2 SVGEGT. V lost 1 base, J lost 3 bases, and 15 bases lay in between. The CDR3 coding sequence is TGTGCCAGCAGTTACTTATCCCCCTCGGCCGAAGAGACCCAGTACTTC. Its translation is CASSYLSPSAEETQYF.

The J gene is TRBJ2-3, the V gene TRBV7-2; the D is unclear. V dropped 2 bases and J dropped 5 bases, with 8 bases sitting between them. CDR3 length equals 13 residues. Germline assignment: CDR1 SGHTA and CDR2 FQGNSA. CDR3 in amino acids: CASSLSFEDTQYF. CDR3 sequence (DNA): TGTGCCAGCAGCTTATCATTCGAAGATACGCAGTATTTT. Using reference TRBV7-2 and TRBJ2-3 for the parts outside the CDR3, the full variable domain is GAGVSQSPSNKVTEKGKDVELRCDPISGHTALYWYRQSLGQGLEFLIYFQGNSAPDKSGLPSDRFSAERTGGSVSTLTIQRTQQEDSAVYLCASSLSFEDTQYFGPGTRLTVL.

The CDR3 nucleotides are TGCGCCAGCAGACCCACGGGGCGGGCGGGGCATGAGCAGTTCTTC. It specifies CASRPTGRAGHEQFF. The chain employs TRBV5-1 and TRBJ2-1; D may be TRBD2 (6 bases). Germline V gives CDR1 SGHRS, CDR2 YFSETQ. V was trimmed by 5 bases and J by 8 bases, leaving 20 bases between them. The CDR3 is 15 amino acids.

The chain employs TRBV29-1 and TRBJ2-5; 10 bases are shared with TRBD1. J lost 1 base, V lost 4 bases, and 6 bases had no gene match. The CDR3 totals 15 residues. CDR1 and CDR2 from the germline V gene are SQVTM and ANQGSEA. The CDR3: CSVVSRTGGQETQYF. DNA for the CDR3: TGCAGCGTTGTATCCCGGACAGGGGGCCAAGAGACCCAGTACTTC. Full variable domain (outside the CDR3, taken from reference TRBV29-1 and TRBJ2-5): SAVISQKPSRDICQRGTSLTIQCQVDSQVTMMFWYRQQPGQSLTLIATANQGSEATYESGFVIDKFPISRPNLTFSTLTVSNMSPEDSSIYLCSVVSRTGGQETQYFGPGTRLLVL.

The rearrangement joins TRBV10-1 to TRBJ1-6; 7 positions agree with TRBD1. Germline loops: CDR1 WNHNN, CDR2 SYGVQD (reference sequence). The CDR3 length is 13 residues. After removal of 8 bases from V and 8 bases from J, the junction contained 6 bases not matched to a gene. The CDR3 region is CASSGQLHSPLHF. CDR3 in DNA: TGCGCCAGCTCGGGACAGCTGCATTCACCCCTCCACTTT.

The V gene is TRBV27, the J gene TRBJ2-3; TRBD1 might be the D (5 bases). The V end was cut by 4 bases, the J end by 0 bases, with 11 bases between. Germline lookup yields CDR1 MNHEY and CDR2 SMNVEV (reference sequence). The CDR3 is 15 residues long. The CDR3: CASSSTTASTDTQYF. The CDR3 nucleotides read TGTGCCAGCAGTTCCACGACAGCTAGCACAGATACGCAGTATTTT.

The rearrangement links TRBV12-3 or TRBV12-4 to TRBJ2-7, with a weak D call TRBD1 (5 bases). The CDR3 runs 12 residues. The V end lost 6 bases, the J end lost 3 bases, and 9 bases lay between the germline ends. The CDR3 nucleotides are TGTGCCAGCAGCCCACAGGACTACGAGCAGTACTTC. This translates into CASSPQDYEQYF.

The chain employs TRBV7-9 and TRBJ1-2; perhaps TRBD1 as D (5 bases). Germline V CDR1 and CDR2: SEHNR, FQNEAQ (reference sequence). V dropped 1 base and J dropped 6 bases, with 15 bases sitting between them. The CDR3 totals 15 residues. The CDR3 protein is CASSLGSGQKDGYTF. The CDR3 DNA sequence: TGTGCCAGCAGCTTAGGATCAGGGCAGAAGGATGGCTACACCTTC.

The J gene is TRBJ2-7, the V gene TRBV7-9, with D perhaps matching TRBD2 (7 bases). This CDR3 spans 17 amino acids. The ends were cut back, 6 bases at V and 6 bases at J, with 27 bases in the middle. Germline values: CDR1 SEHNR, CDR2 FQNEAQ (reference sequence). CDR3 sequence reads: CASRPPRGGGAKGEQYF. In DNA, the CDR3 is TGTGCCAGCAGACCCCCTCGGGGAGGGGGAGCGAAGGGCGAGCAGTACTTC.

CDR3 nucleotides: TGCAGTGGTCGTCTGTTTAATGAAAAACTGTTTTTT. Its translation: CSGRLFNEKLFF. V is TRBV20-1 and J is TRBJ1-4; D not resolved. Trimming left V 7 bases short and J 4 bases short, with 10 bases between. Germline assignment: CDR1 DFQATT and CDR2 SNEGSKA (reference sequence). This CDR3 region has 12 residues.

This chain links TRBV15 with TRBJ2-3, with a tentative D call TRBD1 (6 bases). In germline, CDR1 is LNHNV, CDR2 YYDKDF (reference sequence). V lost 6 bases and J 1 base, leaving 17 bases between the germline ends. The CDR3 sequence is 16 residues long. In nucleotides, the CDR3 is TGTGCCACCAGGTGGGGGCCCGTGATGGGCACAGATACGCAGTATTTT. Translating gives CATRWGPVMGTDTQYF.

This chain links TRBV28 with TRBJ2-1; 8 bases match TRBD2. Germline loops: CDR1 MDHEN, CDR2 SYDVKM. The CDR3 has 17 amino acids. J was trimmed by 6 bases and V by 5 bases; bases with no gene match: 15. The CDR3 nucleotides read TGTGCCAGCAGTCCGATCGGCCTTAGCGGGATCACCAATGAGCAGTTCTTC. This encodes CASSPIGLSGITNEQFF.

CDR3 in amino acids: CASSVGEDTQYF. As DNA, the CDR3 is TGTGCCAGCAGCGTAGGCGAAGATACGCAGTATTTT. J is TRBJ2-3 and V is TRBV9; D not resolved. The length of the CDR3 is 12 residues. With 0 bases removed from V and 5 bases from J, the gap between germline ends came to 4 bases. CDR1 is SGDLS and CDR2 is YYNGEE in the germline V gene.

The CDR3 nucleotides read TGTGCCAGCAGCGAGAGCGTTGGGACTGAAGCTTTCTTT. It specifies CASSESVGTEAFF. The V call is TRBV9, the J call TRBJ1-1, with D uncertain. This CDR3 is built from 13 residues. Germline assignment: CDR1 SGDLS and CDR2 YYNGEE. The V and J ends lost 3 bases and 5 bases respectively, with 11 bases between them.

The rearrangement links TRBV5-1 to TRBJ2-5, with D possibly TRBD1 on 6 matching bases. Per germline, CDR1 SGHRS and CDR2 YFSETQ. Trimming shortened V by 7 bases and J by 3 bases, and 13 bases separated the two germline ends. The CDR3 totals 13 residues. The CDR3 protein is CASDLGQKETQYF. The CDR3 DNA is TGCGCCAGCGACCTAGGACAGAAAGAGACCCAGTACTTC.